This T cell receptor (beta chain) was documented in a study of vaccination and CD4 T cells after COVID-19. This clonotype was seen a handful of times. Its antigen is still unknown. Study-wide points: Going from approximately 21 to 40, median SARS-CoV-2-reactive clonotypes did not rise significantly.

One entry per CDR3 protein, called by TCRdb with MiXCR from the PCR reads. The repertoire has about 30,000 distinct CDR3 sequences, 49% of them found once; the top ten carry 5.5% to 7.5%. The CDR3 is made up of 14 amino acids. The germline gives CDR1 MNHNS, CDR2 SASEGT. V was pared by 5 bases and J by 1 base, with 11 bases between. Time point denoted: late sampling 161 to 241 days after vaccination in a few convalescent patients. The TCR sequence derives from a human donor who had recovered from COVID-19. V is TRBV6-1 and J is TRBJ1-2; TRBD1 might be the D (5 bases). Here the sequenced sample was CD4+ T cells from blood, taken about 7 months after SARS-CoV-2 vaccination. This CDR3 is CASSQGNFNYGYTF. The CDR3 nucleotides read TGTGCCAGCAGTCAGGGCAACTTTAACTATGGCTACACCTTC.